What follows are 4 T cell receptor beta chains derived from one specimen sequenced in a study of T cells in Graves' hyperthyroidism and ophthalmopathy. RNA transcripts were the template for amplifying TCR beta CDR3 regions. First-round RT-PCR with HTBI primers amplified the TCR CDR3 region. TCRdb re-derived calls from the multiplex PCR reads in MiXCR, one entry per CDR3 protein. The sample records just under 750,000 distinct CDR3 sequences, 35% being singletons. Sequenced: blood. The source is a middle-aged woman with Graves' hyperthyroidism.

This clonotype was found a few times. The V and J genes are TRBV6-5 and TRBJ2-5; D is unclear. Deletions cut 0 bases from V and 1 base from J, with 15 bases between. The CDR3 length is 17 residues. Germline V gene data show CDR1 as MNHEY and CDR2 as SVGAGI. The CDR3 nucleotides read TGTGCCAGCAGTTACTCGTCGGTTCTAACGATCCAAGAGACCCAGTACTTC. It yields the protein CASSYSSVLTIQETQYF.

This clonotype was seen a handful of times. The chain employs TRBV20-1 and TRBJ2-5; possibly TRBD1 for D (8 bases). The germline CDR1 and CDR2 sequences are DFQATT and SNEGSKA (reference sequence). This CDR3 is built from 13 residues. Trimming took off 1 base at V and 10 bases at J, with 16 bases between the two ends. The CDR3 reads CSARVDRGGFQYF. CDR3 sequence (DNA): TGCAGTGCTAGAGTTGACAGGGGAGGGTTCCAGTACTTC.

This clonotype was seen more than once but under ten times. V gene TRBV19 combines with J gene TRBJ1-5; 7 positions agree with TRBD1. The CDR3 extends over 16 amino acids. CDR1 is LNHDA and CDR2 is SQIVND in the germline V gene (reference sequence). The V gene end was trimmed by 8 bases and the J gene end by 0 bases; junction bases not matched to a gene: 10. The CDR3 spells CASWKDRVFSNQPQHF. Here the CDR3 DNA reads TGTGCCAGTTGGAAAGACAGGGTGTTTAGCAATCAGCCCCAGCATTTT.

The J gene is TRBJ2-7, the V gene TRBV7-9; D is ambiguous. The tail of the sequence fits TRBJ2-1 better, so the J call may be wrong. The CDR3 totals 15 residues. CDR1 is SEHNR and CDR2 is FQNEAQ in the germline V gene (reference sequence). The CDR3 is CASSFQDVAVDEQFF. The DNA of the CDR3 is TGTGCCAGCAGCTTTCAGGACGTTGCAGTCGATGAGCAGTTCTTC.